This T cell receptor (beta chain) comes out of a study of shared clonotypes between healthy human individuals. Study-wide context: CD4 naive and memory got three plates each, CD8 naive two, CD8 memory one.

Germline assignment: CDR1 SNHLY and CDR2 FYNNEI. The CDR3 sequence is 18 residues long. V lost 9 bases and J lost 2; bases outside the gene matches: 21. Overall study findings and caveats: With few donors, the genetic and exposure-history diversity represented was limited.

The naive CD8 subset, CD45RO-negative cells positively selected for CCR7, excluded terminally differentiated effector memory CD45RA+ cells. With regard to this clone: Its antigen is unidentified.

Deep-level assay runs were performed. Produced via immunoSEQ multiplex PCR; TCRdb's table is partial and in-frame only. The repertoire has approximately 2,200,000 clones, about 93% of them found once; the top ten carry roughly 1.8%. This sequence joins TRBV2 and TRBJ2-7; 8 bases align to TRBD2. The receptor was isolated from a man between 18 and 35 years old in good health. Some clones in this sample may be carry-over from other donors' samples. The sequenced sample consisted of naive CD8+ T cells from PBMCs. The CDR3 DNA reads TGTGCCAGACAGAAGGACAAGCGGGAGAGGGGAAAAACCTACGAGCAGTACTTC. Translating it yields CARQKDKRERGKTYEQYF.